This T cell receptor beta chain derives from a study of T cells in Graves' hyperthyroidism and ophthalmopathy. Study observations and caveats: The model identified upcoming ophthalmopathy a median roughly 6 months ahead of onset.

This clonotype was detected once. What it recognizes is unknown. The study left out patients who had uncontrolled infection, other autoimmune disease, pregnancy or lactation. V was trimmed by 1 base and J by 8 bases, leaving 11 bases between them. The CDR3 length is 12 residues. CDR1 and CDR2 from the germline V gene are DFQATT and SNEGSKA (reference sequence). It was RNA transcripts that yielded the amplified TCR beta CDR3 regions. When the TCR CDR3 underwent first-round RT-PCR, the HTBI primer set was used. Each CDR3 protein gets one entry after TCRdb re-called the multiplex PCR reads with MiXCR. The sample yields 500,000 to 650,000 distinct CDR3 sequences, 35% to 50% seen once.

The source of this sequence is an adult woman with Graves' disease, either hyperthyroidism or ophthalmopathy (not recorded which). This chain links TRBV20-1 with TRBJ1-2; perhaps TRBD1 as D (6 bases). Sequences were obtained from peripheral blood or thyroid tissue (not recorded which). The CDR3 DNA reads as TGCAGTGCTAGAGGGGGGCTGGGGGGCTACACCTTC. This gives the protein CSARGGLGGYTF.